A selection of T cell receptor beta chains follows, all from one sample in a study of cytomegalovirus exposure and HLA in healthy donors. TCRdb keeps only in-frame clones here, not all; method: immunoSEQ multiplex PCR. Of tens of thousands of clones listed, roughly four fifths are singletons. The sample taken for sequencing was PBMCs. These receptors came from a man younger than 40 in good health and CMV-seronegative. The CDR3 runs from the conserved cysteine through the conserved F or W. A D gene is named only where the DNA matches it firmly. For some rows the clone size is stated as once, few or many, or as a class when expanded; others skip it.

j_call d_call clone_size v_call cdr3_nt cdr3_aa
TRBJ2-7 TRBD2 NA TRBV18 TGTGCCAGCTCACCCCTCGGGTCGAGCGGGAAGCCCTACGAGCAGTACTTC CASSPLGSSGKPYEQYF
TRBJ1-3 NA NA TRBV10-1 TGCGCCAGCAGTGGGGCCAACTCTGGAAACACCATATATTTT CASSGANSGNTIYF
TRBJ1-1 TRBD1 NA TRBV6-5 TGTGCCAGCACCCAGTACAGGGGGAGCACTGAAGCTTTCTTT CASTQYRGSTEAFF
TRBJ2-1 TRBD2 NA TRBV6-1 TGTGCCAGCTCCACTAGCGCCTACAATGAGCAGTTCTTC CASSTSAYNEQFF
TRBJ2-7 NA NA TRBV7-2 TGTGCCAGCAGCTTAGGACAGGGAGGATACGAGCAGTACTTC CASSLGQGGYEQYF
TRBJ1-5 NA NA TRBV4-1 TGCGCCAGCAGCCAAGATTGGGCCCAGCCCCAGCATTTT CASSQDWAQPQHF
TRBJ1-1 TRBD1 few TRBV6-5 TGTGCCAGCGGCCTACAGGGGGCTCTGAACACTGAAGCTTTCTTT CASGLQGALNTEAFF
TRBJ1-2 TRBD1 NA TRBV6-5 TGTGCCAGCAGTTACTCTGGACAGGGGGGAAAGGGCTACACCTTC CASSYSGQGGKGYTF
TRBJ2-1 NA NA TRBV7-6 TGTGCCAGCAGCTTAGCAGAGACACCGAAGCAGTTCTTC CASSLAETPKQFF
TRBJ2-6 TRBD1 NA TRBV2 TGTGCCAGCAGGGGGATGGACAGGGAACCTGGGGCCAACGTCCTGACTTTC CASRGMDREPGANVLTF
TRBJ2-7 TRBD2 NA TRBV18 TGTGCCAGCTCACCACCAGGGCTAGCGGGAGCAAACTACGAGCAGTACTTC CASSPPGLAGANYEQYF
TRBJ2-3 NA NA TRBV18 TGTGCCAGCTCACCGGTAGATTTGCAGGCCCGCGCAGATACGCAGTATTTT CASSPVDLQARADTQYF
TRBJ1-2 NA NA TRBV7-9 TGTGCCAGCAGCTTAGAGGCAGGGCAACCCTATGGCTACACCTTC CASSLEAGQPYGYTF
TRBJ1-2 NA NA TRBV27 TGTGCCAGCATGGGGGGAAACTATGGCTACACCTTC CASMGGNYGYTF
TRBJ2-7 NA once TRBV7-9 TGTGCCAGCAGCTTAGGAGGTGTTTCCTACGAGCAGTACTTC CASSLGGVSYEQYF
TRBJ2-7 NA NA TRBV5-1 TGCGCCAGCAGCTTGGCAGTACCCTCCTACGAGCAGTACTTC CASSLAVPSYEQYF
TRBJ1-2 TRBD1 NA TRBV6-5 TGTGCCAGCACCCGAACAGGGGGCAACTATGGCTACACCTTC CASTRTGGNYGYTF
TRBJ2-3 NA few TRBV11-2 TGTGCCAGCAGCTTAGTCAGGGCGACAGATACGCAGTATTTT CASSLVRATDTQYF
TRBJ2-7 NA NA TRBV2 TGTGCCAGCAGTGAACATCTGGGACAACAGTACGAGCAGTACTTC CASSEHLGQQYEQYF
TRBJ2-7 TRBD1 NA TRBV19 TGTGCCAGTAGTATTGCCGCCGGGACAGCAGACTCCTACGAGCAGTACTTC CASSIAAGTADSYEQYF
TRBJ2-3 TRBD2 NA TRBV10-3 TGTGCCATCAGTTCGTCGGTGGGGCGGGGGGGCACAGATACGCAGTATTTT CAISSSVGRGGTDTQYF
TRBJ2-7 TRBD2 few TRBV7-9 TGTTCCAGCAGCTTAGCAGGTAGCGGGAGGGCCTCCTCCTACGAGCAGTACTTC CSSSLAGSGRASSYEQYF
TRBJ2-7 NA NA TRBV27 TGTGCCAGCAGTTTAACAGATCAAAACTCCTACGAGCAGTACTTC CASSLTDQNSYEQYF
TRBJ2-1 TRBD1 NA TRBV14 TGTGCCAGCAGCCAAATAGGGACAGACTCCTACAATGAGCAGTTCTTC CASSQIGTDSYNEQFF
TRBJ2-3 NA NA TRBV5-1 TGCGCCAGCAGCTTGGTGGTGGAGGGCACAGATACGCAGTATTTT CASSLVVEGTDTQYF
TRBJ2-1 NA NA TRBV15 TGTGCCACCAGCAGGACAGCCTTCCTCTACAATGAGCAGTTCTTC CATSRTAFLYNEQFF
TRBJ1-5 TRBD1 once TRBV2 TGTGCCAGCAGCGGACAGGACGGTAGCAATCAGCCCCAGCATTTT CASSGQDGSNQPQHF
TRBJ2-3 NA NA TRBV7-9 TGTGCCAGCAGCTTAGAGGGGGATACGCAGTATTTT CASSLEGDTQYF
TRBJ2-3 NA NA TRBV5-1 TGCGCCAGCAGCAGATATAGCGAGGGCACAGATACGCAGTATTTT CASSRYSEGTDTQYF
TRBJ2-7 TRBD1 NA TRBV4-1 TGCGCCAGCAGCCAAGATCTGAGGTGGTTAGGACAGGGGGCGGGCGAGCAGTACTTC CASSQDLRWLGQGAGEQYF
TRBJ2-3 TRBD2 few TRBV19 TGTGCCACCATGAGGACTAGCGGGAGCACAGATACGCAGTATTTT CATMRTSGSTDTQYF
TRBJ2-1 NA NA TRBV7-6 TGTGCCAGCAGCTCCAGGGACTTATACAACGAGCAGTTCTTC CASSSRDLYNEQFF
TRBJ2-3 TRBD1 NA TRBV5-4 TGTGCCAGCAGCTTAACAGGACAGGGGACAGATACGCAGTATTTT CASSLTGQGTDTQYF
TRBJ1-5 NA NA TRBV19 TGTGCCAGTAGTATACGGCAGGAAAAAATTCGCAATCAGCCCCAGCATTTT CASSIRQEKIRNQPQHF
TRBJ2-7 TRBD2 NA TRBV28 TGTGCCAGCAGCCCAAGCGGGAGGGCCTACGAGCAGTACTTC CASSPSGRAYEQYF
TRBJ1-5 TRBD1 NA TRBV28 TGTGCCAGCAGTCTAGGGACAGGGAACGGCAATCAGCCCCAGCATTTT CASSLGTGNGNQPQHF
TRBJ1-1 NA NA TRBV6-1 TGTGCCAGCAGTGGTCGCAGGGGATACACTGAAGCTTTCTTT CASSGRRGYTEAFF
TRBJ2-1 TRBD2 NA TRBV10-3 TGTGCCACCGGTCGTTCTAGCGGGAGCTACAATGAGCAGTTCTTC CATGRSSGSYNEQFF
TRBJ2-7 NA medium-sized TRBV7-9 TGTGCCAGCAGCACCCAGCGGCACCACTCCTACGAGCAGTACTTC CASSTQRHHSYEQYF
TRBJ2-6 TRBD1 NA TRBV6-1 TGTGCCAGCCGGACAGGGGGCTCTTGGGCCAACGTCCTGACTTTC CASRTGGSWANVLTF
TRBJ1-4 TRBD1 few TRBV7-9 TGTTCCAGCAGCTTAGGCCTCGACAGGGGGAGTAATGAAAAACTGTTTTTT CSSSLGLDRGSNEKLFF
TRBJ1-1 NA NA TRBV15 TGTGCCACCAGCAGAGATAAGAGGGAAGCTTTCTTT CATSRDKREAFF
TRBJ1-1 NA NA TRBV5-1 TGCGCCAGCAGCTTGGAACAGACCACTGAAGCTTTCTTT CASSLEQTTEAFF
TRBJ1-5 NA NA TRBV7-9 TGTGCCAGCAGCTTAGGGGAGGGGTGGGACAATCAGCCCCAGCATTTT CASSLGEGWDNQPQHF
TRBJ1-4 NA NA TRBV29-1 TGCAGCGTTGATGGTGCAGGGACTAATGAAAAACTGTTTTTT CSVDGAGTNEKLFF
TRBJ2-7 TRBD2 NA TRBV4-1 TGCGCCAGCAGCGCCAGTGCAGGACTAGGGTACGAGCAGTACTTC CASSASAGLGYEQYF
TRBJ2-1 NA once TRBV5-1 TGCGCCAGCAGCTTCCCCGGGACACCAGAGCAGTTCTTC CASSFPGTPEQFF
TRBJ1-6 TRBD1 NA TRBV5-5 TGTGCCAGCAGCTTGGACAGGGGGCAGGGTAATTCACCCCTCCACTTT CASSLDRGQGNSPLHF
TRBJ1-6 TRBD1 NA TRBV5-6 TGTGCCAGCAGCCAGCGGGACAGGGGCAGTTCACCCCTCCACTTT CASSQRDRGSSPLHF
TRBJ2-3 TRBD2 few TRBV7-9 TGTGCCAGCAGCTTAGTACTAGCGGGAGGAGATACGCAGTATTTT CASSLVLAGGDTQYF
TRBJ1-3 NA NA TRBV28 TGTGCCAGCACCTCCAGGAGGGACACCATATATTTT CASTSRRDTIYF
TRBJ1-2 TRBD1 NA TRBV11-2 TGTGCCAGCAGCTCACGCGGGACAGGGTATGGCTACACCTTC CASSSRGTGYGYTF
TRBJ1-1 NA NA TRBV5-1 TGCGCCAGCAGCTTGGAGGGGGACATTGCCACTGAAGCTTTCTTT CASSLEGDIATEAFF
TRBJ2-1 TRBD1 NA TRBV4-2 TGTGCCAGCAGCCACAGGTCAGGGGGCAGAAATGAGCAGTTCTTC CASSHRSGGRNEQFF
TRBJ1-1 TRBD1 NA TRBV4-1 TGCGCCAGCAGCCAAGAACAGGGGGCTTCGGACACTGAAGCTTTCTTT CASSQEQGASDTEAFF
TRBJ1-2 NA NA TRBV30 TGTGCCTGGAGGAAGGACAGCTATGGCTACACCTTC CAWRKDSYGYTF